The rows below give T cell receptor beta chains drawn from one sample of a study of human T cells and chemical hapten exposure. In TCRdb, the RACE reads were re-called with MiXCR into one record per CDR3 protein. The sample consists of some 170,000 distinct CDR3 sequences, roughly 26% of them appearing once. This sample comprised whole blood, obtained in connection with sensitization to the hapten diphenylcyclopropenone (DPC). The receptors originated from a woman aged 18-29 years with alopecia areata. Some clones in this sample may be carry-over from other donors' samples. The conserved cysteine and the conserved F or W are not part of the CDR3 here. Clone size is shown for a subset of rows, as once, few, many or a class of expanded clone.

-,TRBJ2-7,TRBV7-2,ASRRGSVYEQY
few,TRBJ1-2,TRBV4-3,ASSQESTAYGYT
-,TRBJ2-3,TRBV25-1,ASSGYTDTQY
few,TRBJ2-3,TRBV7-2,ASSFTTSTDTQY
once,TRBJ2-7,TRBV25-1,ASSVGSYEQY
-,TRBJ2-7,TRBV6-2/TRBV6-3,ASSPGARSSYEQY
few,TRBJ2-7,TRBV28,ASSSGAREQY
-,TRBJ2-1,TRBV6-2/TRBV6-3,ASSRPTSGPYNEQF
-,TRBJ2-2,TRBV7-2,ASSGRGGQTGELF
few,TRBJ1-6,TRBV7-2,ASSLDPGGSPLH
once,TRBJ2-7,TRBV28,ASSYAGTPSYEQY
few,TRBJ2-1,TRBV6-1,ASSEGIARYTEQF
few,TRBJ2-7,TRBV29-1,SVTTPGQGDYEQY
-,TRBJ2-1,TRBV20-1,SARAHSSYNEQF
few,TRBJ2-7,TRBV20-1,SARSTFEQY
few,TRBJ1-2,TRBV27,ASSLDRANYGYT
-,TRBJ1-1,TRBV18,ASSPDGPEAF
-,TRBJ1-2,TRBV9,ASSYSGSNYYGYT
-,TRBJ2-1,TRBV29-1,SVGLAGLNEQF
-,TRBJ1-3,TRBV20-1,SASYLSGNTIY
-,TRBJ1-2,TRBV9,ASSAAALRTLNYGYT
few,TRBJ1-2,TRBV7-6,ASSPNQGVNGYT
-,TRBJ2-5,TRBV5-1,ASSLEAGGETQY
-,TRBJ1-2,TRBV14,ASSQGVGRINYGYT
few,TRBJ1-1,TRBV9,ASSVVTGNTEAF